The rows below give T cell receptor beta chains drawn from one sample of a study of tumor-infiltrating lymphocytes in primary liver carcinoma. TCRdb used MiXCR to reprocess the multiplex PCR reads, holding one entry per CDR3 protein. The sample contains about 200,000 distinct CDR3 sequences, 85% of which appear only once. Sequencing used tumor tissue from primary liver carcinoma. These receptors were taken from a man in his forties with primary liver carcinoma and hepatitis B virus infection. CDR3s include the opening cysteine and the closing phenylalanine or tryptophan. D genes are given only for firm matches. A row's size may be missing; if present it is once, few, many or a size class.

size,D,V,J,CDR3,DNA
.,.,TRBV30,TRBJ2-1,CAWSRGDHLTEQFF,TGTGCCTGGAGCAGGGGGGACCACCTAACTGAGCAGTTCTTC
.,.,TRBV29-1,TRBJ1-2,CSVVVGVCYGYTF,TGCAGCGTTGTGGTAGGGGTGTGCTACGGCTACACCTTC
.,.,TRBV28,TRBJ2-3,CASRLRESLGTDTQYF,TGTGCCAGCAGACTTCGTGAGAGCCTAGGCACAGATACGCAGTATTTT
.,.,TRBV14,TRBJ2-6,CASTLSRAKVLTF,TGTGCCAGCACTCTGAGTAGAGCCAAGGTCCTGACTTTC
few,TRBD2,TRBV5-6,TRBJ2-1,CASSPSGSGKDNEQFF,TGTGCCAGCAGCCCGTCTGGGAGCGGGAAGGACAATGAACAGTTCTTC
.,TRBD2,TRBV6-2/TRBV6-3,TRBJ2-1,CASNPRTSGSSYYVQFF,TGTGCCAGCAACCCGCGGACTAGCGGGAGCTCCTACTATGTGCAGTTCTTC
.,.,TRBV12-3/TRBV12-4,TRBJ1-4,CASTLAGTEKLCF,TGTGCCAGCACTTTAGCGGGAACTGAAAAGCTGTGTTTT
many,.,TRBV5-1,TRBJ2-1,CASSLADSSYNEQFF,TGCGCCAGCAGCTTGGCAGACTCGTCCTACAATGAGCAGTTCTTC
.,.,TRBV29-1,TRBJ2-2,CSVGLTEELFF,TGCAGCGTTGGACTCACCGAAGAGCTGTTTTTT
.,TRBD1,TRBV11-2,TRBJ2-7,CPSSLQWTGEKEQYF,TGTCCCAGCAGCTTACAATGGACAGGGGAAAAGGAGCAGTACTTC
.,TRBD2,TRBV29-1,TRBJ2-7,CNVEGTSGTLWDQYF,TGCAACGTGGAAGGGACTAGCGGGACCCTTTGGGACCAGTACTTC
.,TRBD2,TRBV11-1,TRBJ2-5,CPSTLTRLAGEGQYF,TGTCCCAGCACCCTCACGAGACTAGCAGGAGAGGGCCAGTACTTC
.,TRBD1,TRBV29-1,TRBJ2-2,CSPEGQGNTGELFF,TGCAGCCCCGAAGGACAGGGTAACACCGGGGAGCTGTTTTTT
.,.,TRBV29-1,TRBJ1-1,CSALRLLGETEAFF,TGCAGCGCCCTCAGACTGCTGGGGGAGACCGAAGCTTTCTTT
.,.,TRBV12-3/TRBV12-4,TRBJ1-3,CASSFGAAKGNTLYF,TGTGCCAGCAGTTTTGGGGCAGCAAAAGGAAACACCTTATATTTT
.,.,TRBV4-1,TRBJ2-2,CASCQDLAGQGELFF,TGTGCCAGTTGCCAAGATCTGGCAGGGCAAGGGGAGCTGTTTTTT
.,.,TRBV6-1,TRBJ2-6,CDSSESPSGANVLTF,TGTGACAGCAGTGAGTCCCCCTCTGGGGCCAACGTACTGACTTTC
.,.,TRBV4-1,TRBJ1-6,CASSQDSIGNSPLHF,TGCGCCAGCAGTCAAGATAGCATAGGGAATTCACCCCTCCACTTT
few,TRBD2,TRBV5-5,TRBJ2-1,CASSSGLVDENEQFF,TGTGCCAGCAGCTCGGGACTAGTGGATGAAAATGAGCAGTTCTTC
.,TRBD2,TRBV6-4,TRBJ2-5,CANGRASGTEETQYF,TGTGCCAATGGCAGGGCTAGCGGGACGGAAGAGACCCAGTACTTC
.,.,TRBV29-1,TRBJ2-3,CSVAAQGVTDKQYF,TGCAGTGTCGCGGCCCAGGGCGTCACAGATAAGCAGTATTTT
.,.,TRBV29-1,TRBJ2-1,CSVVWLGGYNEQFF,TGCAGCGTTGTCTGGTTAGGGGGGTACAATGAGCAGTTCTTC
.,.,TRBV12-3/TRBV12-4,TRBJ2-6,CASSRARLVPGRVSGANVLTF,TGTGCCAGCAGTCGGGCCCGACTAGTCCCCGGTCGGGTCTCTGGGGCCAACGTCCTGACTTTC
.,.,TRBV12-3/TRBV12-4,TRBJ1-2,CASSLDQGVDFGYTF,TGTGCCAGCAGTTTGGATCAGGGAGTCGACTTTGGCTACACCTTC
.,.,TRBV5-1,TRBJ2-2,CTSSTGYTGELFF,TGCACCAGTAGCACAGGTTACACCGGGGAGCTGTTTTTT
.,TRBD2,TRBV12-3/TRBV12-4,TRBJ2-3,CASSRRTSGWTDTQYF,TGTGCCAGCAGCCGTCGGACTAGCGGGTGGACAGATACGCAGTATTTT
.,.,TRBV29-1,TRBJ2-7,CSVKEGAAQGVEQDF,TGCAGCGTTAAGGAGGGAGCGGCTCAGGGGGTCGAGCAGGACTTC
.,TRBD2,TRBV6-1,TRBJ2-1,CASSDRLAAGNKRFF,TGTGCCAGCAGTGACCGACTAGCGGCGGGGAATAAGCGGTTCTTC
many,.,TRBV5-1,TRBJ2-1,CASSLGKQGRQFF,TGCGCCAGCAGCTTGGGAAAACAGGGAAGGCAGTTCTTC
few,.,TRBV4-2,TRBJ1-1,CASSQDRGNTEALF,TGTGCCAGCAGCCAAGATCGTGGGAACACTGAAGCTCTCTTT
.,TRBD2,TRBV29-1,TRBJ2-5,CSANGLEGGAETQYF,TGCAGTGCAAACGGACTAGAGGGAGGTGCTGAAACCCAGTACTTC
once,.,TRBV4-2,TRBJ2-1,CASSQEFSGSYNEQFF,TGTGCCAGCAGCCAAGAGTTTAGCGGATCCTACAATGAGCAGTTCTTC
.,.,TRBV4-3,TRBJ1-2,CASSQARNYGYMF,TGCGCCAGTAGCCAAGCACGGAACTATGGCTACATGTTC
.,.,TRBV6-1,TRBJ2-2,CASSEVPTSLPWELLF,TGTGCCAGCAGTGAAGTCCCAACTAGCTTACCCTGGGAGCTGCTTTTT
.,TRBD1,TRBV29-1,TRBJ2-7,CSIQVTGGEGEQYF,TGCAGCATACAAGTCACAGGGGGCGAGGGCGAGCAGTATTTC
once,.,TRBV12-3/TRBV12-4,TRBJ2-5,CASGLAGGQETRYF,TGTGCCAGCGGATTAGCAGGAGGACAAGAGACCCGGTACTTC
.,TRBD1,TRBV5-5,TRBJ2-7,CASGLFGTGGSGQYF,TGTGCCAGCGGCTTGTTCGGGACAGGGGGCAGCGGGCAGTACTTC
.,.,TRBV29-1,TRBJ2-7,CSGTAHWDEQYF,TGCAGCGGGACAGCCCACTGGGACGAGCAGTACTTC
.,.,TRBV29-1,TRBJ2-5,CSIENFKETQYF,TGCAGCATTGAGAACTTTAAGGAGACCCAGTACTTC
.,.,TRBV29-1,TRBJ1-1,CSAMGQGNEAFF,TGCAGCGCCATGGGACAAGGGAATGAAGCTTTCTTT
.,.,TRBV7-9,TRBJ2-7,CASSLGGGEQYF,TGTGCCAGCAGCCTGGGAGGGGGAGAGCAATACTTC
.,.,TRBV12-3/TRBV12-4,TRBJ1-1,CASTLGQQLNTEAFF,TGTGCCAGCACTTTAGGACAGCAGTTGAACACTGAAGCTTTCTTT
.,TRBD1,TRBV11-3,TRBJ2-7,CATRQGVTSYELYF,TGTGCCACTCGACAGGGGGTGACTTCCTATGAGCTGTATTTC
.,.,TRBV29-1,TRBJ2-7,CGVKMGVRSYEQYF,TGCGGCGTAAAGATGGGAGTTCGATCATACGAGCAGTACTTC
.,.,TRBV6-1,TRBJ2-6,CACSARDTISGAYVLTF,TGTGCCTGCAGTGCCCGGGACACAATCTCTGGTGCCTACGTCCTGACTTTC
.,.,TRBV29-1,TRBJ2-7,CSIENGDEKYF,TGCAGCATTGAGAATGGGGATGAGAAGTACTTC
.,.,TRBV12-3/TRBV12-4,TRBJ1-2,CASSLGQGVDYDYTF,TGTGCTAGCAGTTTGGGTCAGGGAGTCGACTATGACTACACCTTC
.,.,TRBV11-2,TRBJ2-1,CASSLDGFEQFF,TGTGCCAGCAGCTTAGATGGTTTCGAGCAGTTCTTC
.,.,TRBV19,TRBJ2-2,CASSIKDLAGELFF,TGTGCCAGTAGTATAAAGGACCTCGCAGGGGAGCTGTTTTTT